The 17 T cell receptor beta chains below all came from one sample that was sequenced in a study of blood T cell repertoires in COVID-19. Some clones are missing from TCRdb's copy, which holds only in-frame ones; the method was immunoSEQ multiplex PCR. The sample has about 310,000 clones; roughly 88% are singletons. The sequencing input was peripheral blood. Receptor source: a woman aged 25 to 39 with COVID-19, enrolled during active disease.

J is TRBJ1-6 and V is TRBV2; 9 bases match TRBD1. The J segment lost 8 bases and the V segment lost 6 bases, leaving 2 bases of the junction unmatched. The CDR3 has 13 amino acids. Germline-derived CDR1 and CDR2 are SNHLY and FYNNEI. The CDR3 nucleotides are TGTGCCAGCAGCCGGGACAGGGATTCACCCCTCCACTTT. This encodes CASSRDRDSPLHF. Full variable domain (remainder filled in from reference TRBV2 and TRBJ1-6): EPEVTQTPSHQVTQMGQEVILRCVPISNHLYFYWYRQILGQKVEFLVSFYNNEISEKSEIFDDQFSVERPDGSNFTLKIRSTKLEDSAMYFCASSRDRDSPLHFGNGTRLTVT.

A note on this clone: The junction departs from germline at one end; a sequencing error may be responsible. The V gene is TRBV12-3 or TRBV12-4, the J gene TRBJ2-1; TRBD2 matches 8 bases. This CDR3 has 11 amino acids. As DNA, the CDR3 is TGTGCCAGCAGTCCCCAGCGGGAGCTGTTCTTC. It codes for CASSPQRELFF.

This clone was recorded only once. The chain recombines TRBV15 with TRBJ2-3, with 9 bases aligning to TRBD2. The V gene end was trimmed by 0 bases and the J gene end by 6 bases; junction bases not matched to a gene: 16. Germline CDR1 is LNHNV and CDR2 is YYDKDF (reference sequence). This CDR3 contains 19 residues. In nucleotides, the CDR3 is TGTGCCACCAGCAGAGATCGTAGGTGGAGTAGCGGGAGCGCTGATACGCAGTATTTT. Translated: CATSRDRRWSSGSADTQYF.

The rearrangement joins TRBV6-1 to TRBJ2-7, with unresolved D. The CDR3 has 15 amino acids. V dropped 2 bases and J dropped 0 bases, with 11 bases sitting between them. CDR1 is MNHNS and CDR2 is SASEGT in the germline V gene. Here the CDR3 DNA reads TGTGCCAGCAGTGAATTGCGGAGCAGCTCCTACGAGCAGTACTTC. The encoded protein is CASSELRSSSYEQYF.

The rearrangement uses TRBV27 and TRBJ2-1; no firm D call. V lost 2 bases and J lost 10, with 6 bases in between. The CDR3 length is 11 residues. In germline, CDR1 is MNHEY, CDR2 SMNVEV (reference sequence). The CDR3 sequence is CASSLAQEQFF. As DNA, the CDR3 is TGTGCCAGCAGTTTAGCACAGGAGCAGTTCTTC.

The CDR3 region is CASSFSGNTGELFF. CDR3 bases: TGTGCCAGCAGCTTTAGCGGAAACACCGGGGAGCTGTTTTTT. The chain recombines TRBV7-2 with TRBJ2-2; possibly TRBD2 for D (6 bases). With 3 bases removed from V and 2 bases from J, the gap between germline ends came to 7 bases. The CDR3 extends over 14 amino acids. The germline gives CDR1 SGHTA, CDR2 FQGNSA.

This chain connects TRBV19 to TRBJ2-1; unclear D gene. V was clipped by 10 bases and J by 9 bases, with 13 bases between them. Germline CDR1 and CDR2: LNHDA and SQIVND (reference sequence). This CDR3 has 11 amino acids. CDR3 sequence: CATSSVVEQFF. CDR3 in DNA: TGTGCCACGAGCAGCGTGGTTGAGCAGTTCTTC.

This chain joins TRBV12-3 or TRBV12-4 and TRBJ2-2; D remains ambiguous. The length of the CDR3 is 13 residues. The V end lost 3 bases, the J end lost 8 bases, and 10 bases lay between the germline ends. This CDR3 is CASSFQVAGELFF. The CDR3 DNA reads as TGTGCCAGCAGTTTCCAGGTGGCGGGGGAGCTGTTTTTT.

The V call is TRBV15, the J call TRBJ1-4; D unclear. With 1 base removed from V and 4 bases from J, the gap between germline ends came to 7 bases. CDR1 is LNHNV, CDR2 YYDKDF, per germline (reference sequence). This CDR3 is built from 14 residues. The CDR3 here is CATSRGDFNEKLFF. DNA of the CDR3: TGTGCCACCAGCAGAGGTGACTTTAATGAAAAACTGTTTTTT.

The chain links TRBV19 to TRBJ1-2, with 10 bases fitting TRBD1. The trim removed 4 bases at V and 4 bases at J, leaving 6 bases unmatched. The CDR3 contains 15 residues. Germline-derived CDR1 and CDR2 are LNHDA and SQIVND (reference sequence). CDR3 sequence (DNA): TGTGCCAGTAGTACGGGACAGGGGAGGACCTATGGCTACACCTTC. Translation: CASSTGQGRTYGYTF. Variable domain in full (rest from reference TRBV19 and TRBJ1-2): DGGITQSPKYLFRKEGQNVTLSCEQNLNHDAMYWYRQDPGQGLRLIYYSQIVNDFQKGDIAEGYSVSREKKESFPLTVTSAQKNPTAFYLCASSTGQGRTYGYTFGSGTRLTVV.

V usage is TRBV12-3 or TRBV12-4 and J usage is TRBJ1-1; no clear D gene. Trimming took 5 bases from V and 5 from J, leaving 12 bases between them. The length of the CDR3 is 13 residues. CDR3 bases: TGTGCCAGCAGTCCGAGGGTAGGGACTGAAGCTTTCTTT. Its translation is CASSPRVGTEAFF.

The table lists this clone with a count of one. This chain's CDR3 is CAWSASGDQPQHF. DNA of the CDR3: TGTGCCTGGAGTGCTTCGGGGGATCAGCCCCAGCATTTT. V gene TRBV30 combines with J gene TRBJ1-5; D is possibly TRBD1 (5 bases). The V and J ends lost 1 base and 5 bases respectively, with 9 bases between them. The CDR3 extends over 13 amino acids. Germline V CDR1 and CDR2: GTSNPN, SVGIG (reference sequence).

V usage is TRBV28 and J usage is TRBJ1-1; perhaps TRBD1 as D (5 bases). V lost 2 bases, J lost 5 bases, and 21 bases lay in between. The CDR3 sequence is 17 residues long. In germline, CDR1 is MDHEN, CDR2 SYDVKM. This CDR3 is CASSLGLIPGQGTEAFF. CDR3 in DNA: TGTGCCAGCAGTTTAGGTCTGATTCCGGGTCAGGGTACTGAAGCTTTCTTT.

The chain is built from TRBV7-3 and TRBJ2-1; 10 positions match TRBD2. CDR1 and CDR2 (germline): SGHTA, FQGTGA. Trimming took 4 bases from V and 5 from J; bases not matched to a gene: 17. This CDR3 spans 19 amino acids. The DNA of the CDR3 is TGTGCCAGCAGCTCATGGAGGGGGTTGAGCGGGAGGGCGGACAATGAGCAGTTCTTC. Translated, it gives CASSSWRGLSGRADNEQFF.

The CDR3 nucleotides read TGTGCCAGCAGTTTATCCCGCTCCGGGAGGAACACTGAAGCTTTCTTT. Its translation: CASSLSRSGRNTEAFF. The rearrangement joins TRBV27 to TRBJ1-1; D remains unclear. The length of the CDR3 is 16 residues. Germline CDR1 and CDR2: MNHEY and SMNVEV (reference sequence). The V gene lost 0 bases and the J gene lost 1 base, with 12 bases spanning the gap.

The chain uses TRBV7-9 and TRBJ2-1; the D gene is possibly TRBD1 (6 bases). There are 15 residues in the CDR3. V was trimmed by 4 bases and J by 2 bases, leaving 12 bases between them. The V gene's germline CDR1 is SEHNR and CDR2 FQNEAQ (reference sequence). The CDR3 protein is CASSSRQDPYNEQFF. The CDR3 DNA follows: TGTGCCAGCAGCTCGCGACAGGACCCCTACAATGAGCAGTTCTTC. Filled out from reference TRBV7-9 and TRBJ2-1, the complete variable domain reads DTGVSQNPRHKITKRGQNVTFRCDPISEHNRLYWYRQTLGQGPEFLTYFQNEAQLEKSRLLSDRFSAERPKGSFSTLEIQRTEQGDSAMYLCASSSRQDPYNEQFFGPGTRLTVL.

This chain joins TRBV30 and TRBJ2-2; 11 bases align to TRBD2. Germline CDR1 is GTSNPN and CDR2 is SVGIG (reference sequence). The V gene end was trimmed by 5 bases and the J gene end by 4 bases; junction bases not matched to a gene: 6. This CDR3 comprises 15 residues. The CDR3 bases are TGTGCCTGGGGTAGCGGGAGGGCCAGCACCGGGGAGCTGTTTTTT. Translation: CAWGSGRASTGELFF.